This passage covers 4 T cell receptor beta chains from one sample sequenced in a study of neoadjuvant anti-PD-1 for oral cavity cancer. The repertoire was sequenced with immunoSEQ multiplex PCR; TCRdb's copy has only in-frame clones and lacks some. The data hold 30,000 to 40,000 clones, with approximately 90% observed a single time. The starting material was PBMCs, obtained before nivolumab (anti-PD-1) treatment. These receptors originate from a person aged 40-85 years with oral cavity squamous cell carcinoma.

This clone was detected a few times. The chain has TRBV2 and TRBJ2-5; D ambiguous. V was pared by 6 bases and J by 4 bases, with 15 bases between. The CDR3 covers 14 residues. From germline, CDR1 is SNHLY and CDR2 FYNNEI. CDR3 in amino acids: CASRRSIRVETQYF. The CDR3 bases are TGTGCCAGCAGGCGAAGTATTCGCGTAGAGACCCAGTACTTC.

The chain employs TRBV7-6 and TRBJ1-1; 8 nucleotides agree with TRBD1. The CDR3 sequence is 14 residues long. The V segment lost 5 bases and the J segment 8 bases; nucleotides outside the gene matches: 10. CDR1 is SGHVS and CDR2 is FNYEAQ in the germline V gene. The CDR3 DNA sequence: TGTGCCAGCAGCCTGGGGGGGACAGGTATCGAAGCTTTCTTT. Translating gives CASSLGGTGIEAFF.

There are a few counts of this clone. The rearrangement uses TRBV5-1 and TRBJ2-3; D is possibly TRBD1 (6 bases). Trimming stripped 5 bases from V and 6 bases from J, with 10 bases between. The length of the CDR3 is 12 residues. CDR1 is SGHRS, CDR2 YFSETQ, per germline. The chain's CDR3 is CASRRTGDTQYF. For the CDR3, the DNA is TGCGCCAGCAGGCGCACAGGGGATACGCAGTATTTT.

The V call is TRBV4-1, the J call TRBJ2-3; TRBD2 aligns across 9 bases. The CDR3 consists of 19 residues. Trimming at V came to 0 bases and at J to 0 bases, leaving 10 bases not matched to a gene. Germline CDR1 and CDR2: MGHRA and YSYEKL. CDR3 protein: CASSQDLGLASPSTDTQYF. CDR3 sequence (DNA): TGCGCCAGCAGCCAAGATCTTGGACTAGCGTCACCTAGCACAGATACGCAGTATTTT.